This T cell receptor beta chain was captured in a study of Graves' ophthalmopathy and Graves' hyperthyroidism. Study results and caveats: Blood shared most expanded thyroid clonotypes above 0.001 frequency. It was with approximately 69% sensitivity and around 72% specificity that the model predicted ophthalmopathy progression. With approximately 88% sensitivity and 70% to 82% specificity, a 13-signature model separated ophthalmopathy from stable hyperthyroidism.

Beta-chain TCR CDR3 regions were amplified from RNA transcripts. HTBI primers served in a first-round RT-PCR, which a second-round multiplex PCR followed. TCRdb analysed the multiplex PCR reads with MiXCR anew, one entry per CDR3 protein. The sample has some 750,000 distinct CDR3 sequences; 35% to 50% are singletons. This clonotype was seen ten or more times. Its antigen is still unknown. Trimming cost V 10 bases and J 8 bases, with 20 bases left between them. The CDR3 has 14 residues. Per the germline V gene, CDR1 is SNHLY and CDR2 is FYNNEI. The TCR sequence derives from an adult man with Graves' ophthalmopathy. Sequencing used peripheral blood. The J gene is TRBJ1-4, the V gene TRBV2; perhaps TRBD1 as D (6 bases). In DNA form, the CDR3 reads TGTGCCACCCTCCTCGAGACAGGCGGAGAAAAACTGTTTTTT. It codes for CATLLETGGEKLFF.